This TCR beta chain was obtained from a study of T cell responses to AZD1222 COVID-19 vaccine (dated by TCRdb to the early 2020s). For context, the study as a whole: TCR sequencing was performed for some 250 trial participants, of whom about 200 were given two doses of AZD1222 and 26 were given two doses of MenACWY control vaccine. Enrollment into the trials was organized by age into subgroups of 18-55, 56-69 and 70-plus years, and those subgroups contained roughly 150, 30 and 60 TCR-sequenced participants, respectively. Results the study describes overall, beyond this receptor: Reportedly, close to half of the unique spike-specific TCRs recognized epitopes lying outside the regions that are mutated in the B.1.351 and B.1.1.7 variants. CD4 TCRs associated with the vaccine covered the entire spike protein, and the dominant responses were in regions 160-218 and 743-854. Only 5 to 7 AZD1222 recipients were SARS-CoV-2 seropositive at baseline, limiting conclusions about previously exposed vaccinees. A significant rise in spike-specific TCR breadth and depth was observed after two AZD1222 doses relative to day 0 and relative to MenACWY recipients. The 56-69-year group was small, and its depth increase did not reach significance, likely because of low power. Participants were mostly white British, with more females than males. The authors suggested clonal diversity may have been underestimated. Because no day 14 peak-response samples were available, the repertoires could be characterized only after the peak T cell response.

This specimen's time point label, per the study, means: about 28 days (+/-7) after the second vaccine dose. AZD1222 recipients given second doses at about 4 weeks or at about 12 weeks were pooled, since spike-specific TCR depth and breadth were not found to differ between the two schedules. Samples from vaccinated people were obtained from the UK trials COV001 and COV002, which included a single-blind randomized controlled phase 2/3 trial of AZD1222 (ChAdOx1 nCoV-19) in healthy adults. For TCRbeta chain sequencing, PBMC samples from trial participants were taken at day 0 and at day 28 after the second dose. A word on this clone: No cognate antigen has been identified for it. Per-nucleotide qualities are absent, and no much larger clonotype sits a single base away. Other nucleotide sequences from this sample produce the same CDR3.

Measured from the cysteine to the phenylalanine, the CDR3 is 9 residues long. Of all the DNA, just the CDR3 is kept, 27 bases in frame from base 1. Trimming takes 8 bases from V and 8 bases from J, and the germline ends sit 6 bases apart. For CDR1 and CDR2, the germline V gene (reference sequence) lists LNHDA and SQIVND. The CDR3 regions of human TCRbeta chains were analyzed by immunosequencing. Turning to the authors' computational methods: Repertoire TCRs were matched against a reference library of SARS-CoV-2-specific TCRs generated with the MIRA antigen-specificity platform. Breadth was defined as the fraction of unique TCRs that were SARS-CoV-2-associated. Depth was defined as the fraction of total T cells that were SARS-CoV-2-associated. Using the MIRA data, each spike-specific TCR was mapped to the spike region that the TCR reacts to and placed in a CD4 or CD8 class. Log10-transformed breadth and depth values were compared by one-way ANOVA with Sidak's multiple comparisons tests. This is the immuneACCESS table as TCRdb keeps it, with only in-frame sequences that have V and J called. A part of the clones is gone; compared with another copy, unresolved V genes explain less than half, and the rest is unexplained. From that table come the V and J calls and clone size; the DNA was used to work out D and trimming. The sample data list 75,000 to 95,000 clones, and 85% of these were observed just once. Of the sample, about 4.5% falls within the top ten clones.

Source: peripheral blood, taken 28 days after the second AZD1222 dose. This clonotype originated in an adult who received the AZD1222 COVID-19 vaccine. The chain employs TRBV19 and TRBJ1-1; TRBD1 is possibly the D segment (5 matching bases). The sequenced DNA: TGTGCCAGTGGGACGGAAGCTTTCTTT. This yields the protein CASGTEAFF.